These T cell receptor beta chains were read from a single sample in a study of blood T cell repertoires in COVID-19. The protocol was immunoSEQ multiplex PCR, while the TCRdb copy is restricted to in-frame clones and leaves out a portion. This sample has around 41,000 clones, with approximately 90% found just once. Sequenced: peripheral blood. The origin of the receptors is a human donor in a cohort sampled during active COVID-19. The CDR3 runs from the conserved cysteine through the conserved F or W. A D gene is named only where the DNA matches it firmly. Size values are once, few and many counts, or a class for expanded clones, and some rows have none.

d_call: NA
clone_size: NA
j_call: TRBJ2-5
v_call: TRBV19
cdr3_nt: TGTGCCAGTAGTAAAAGGGCGCTCACGGGGGAGGAGACCCAGTACTTC
cdr3_aa: CASSKRALTGEETQYF

d_call: TRBD1
clone_size: NA
j_call: TRBJ2-1
v_call: TRBV4-2
cdr3_nt: TGTGCCAGCAGCCAAGATCCGGGACAGGGATTCTATGAGCAGTTCTTC
cdr3_aa: CASSQDPGQGFYEQFF

d_call: TRBD1
clone_size: NA
j_call: TRBJ2-1
v_call: TRBV9
cdr3_nt: TGTGCCAGCAGCGTCTACTACGGGACAGGGGGTGTAAATGAGCAGTTCTTC
cdr3_aa: CASSVYYGTGGVNEQFF

d_call: TRBD1
clone_size: NA
j_call: TRBJ2-3
v_call: TRBV29-1
cdr3_nt: TGCAGCGTCGACAGGGGGTTAACTAGCACAGATACGCAGTATTTT
cdr3_aa: CSVDRGLTSTDTQYF

d_call: TRBD2
clone_size: NA
j_call: TRBJ2-2
v_call: TRBV27
cdr3_nt: TGTGCCAGCAGTGTACTAGCGGGGGAGCTGTTTTTT
cdr3_aa: CASSVLAGELFF

d_call: NA
clone_size: NA
j_call: TRBJ1-5
v_call: TRBV6-5
cdr3_nt: TGTGCCAGCAGAACGGGATTCAATCAGCCCCAGCATTTT
cdr3_aa: CASRTGFNQPQHF

d_call: NA
clone_size: NA
j_call: TRBJ2-1
v_call: TRBV5-1
cdr3_nt: TGCGCCAGCAGCCTAGGCGGACAGACTTACAATGAGCAGTTCTTC
cdr3_aa: CASSLGGQTYNEQFF

d_call: TRBD2
clone_size: NA
j_call: TRBJ2-3
v_call: TRBV4-2
cdr3_nt: TGTGCCAGCAGCCAAGATGCGAGCGGGGGGGCCGTGATAGATACGCAGTATTTT
cdr3_aa: CASSQDASGGAVIDTQYF

d_call: TRBD1
clone_size: once
j_call: TRBJ2-7
v_call: TRBV19
cdr3_nt: TGTGCCAGTAGCGCCGGGACAGGTATCTACGAGCAGTACTTC
cdr3_aa: CASSAGTGIYEQYF

d_call: TRBD2
clone_size: NA
j_call: TRBJ2-1
v_call: TRBV2
cdr3_nt: TGTGCCAGCAGTTGGACTAGCGGGCGTTACAATGAGCAGTTCTTC
cdr3_aa: CASSWTSGRYNEQFF

d_call: TRBD2
clone_size: NA
j_call: TRBJ2-3
v_call: TRBV11-3
cdr3_nt: TGTGCCAGCAGCTCAGGGACTAGCGGGGGCCCAGATACGCAGTATTTT
cdr3_aa: CASSSGTSGGPDTQYF

d_call: NA
clone_size: NA
j_call: TRBJ1-4
v_call: TRBV7-9
cdr3_nt: TGTGCCAGCAGCCAGAACCCAGTGACTAATGAAAAACTGTTTTTT
cdr3_aa: CASSQNPVTNEKLFF

d_call: TRBD1
clone_size: NA
j_call: TRBJ1-3
v_call: TRBV24-1
cdr3_nt: TGTGCCACCAGTGCTGGGACAGGGACGGTCTCTGGAAACACCATATATTTT
cdr3_aa: CATSAGTGTVSGNTIYF

d_call: NA
clone_size: NA
j_call: TRBJ2-7
v_call: TRBV2
cdr3_nt: TGTGCCAGCAGGGAACAGGGAATTTCCTACGAGCAGTACTTC
cdr3_aa: CASREQGISYEQYF

d_call: TRBD1
clone_size: NA
j_call: TRBJ2-1
v_call: TRBV29-1
cdr3_nt: TGCAGCGTTAACCCGACAGGGGAATACAATGAGCAGTTCTTC
cdr3_aa: CSVNPTGEYNEQFF

d_call: TRBD2
clone_size: few
j_call: TRBJ2-7
v_call: TRBV4-1
cdr3_nt: TGCGCCAGCAGCCAACCGACTAGCAGGAGGGCGGAGCAGTACTTC
cdr3_aa: CASSQPTSRRAEQYF

d_call: NA
clone_size: NA
j_call: TRBJ2-5
v_call: TRBV6-5
cdr3_nt: TGTGCCAGCAGTTATAGCTGGGGGCGCGAGGAGACCCAGTACTTC
cdr3_aa: CASSYSWGREETQYF

d_call: NA
clone_size: NA
j_call: TRBJ1-1
v_call: TRBV15
cdr3_nt: TGTGCCACCACCGGACAGACCATGAACACTGAAGCTTTCTTT
cdr3_aa: CATTGQTMNTEAFF

d_call: TRBD1
clone_size: NA
j_call: TRBJ2-5
v_call: TRBV4-3
cdr3_nt: TGCGCCAGCAGCCAAGATTACAAGGGGGCGCCGGAGACCCAGTACTTC
cdr3_aa: CASSQDYKGAPETQYF

d_call: NA
clone_size: NA
j_call: TRBJ1-1
v_call: TRBV27
cdr3_nt: TGTGCCAGCAGTTTATCGGGGGGGCAGAGCACTGAAGCTTTCTTT
cdr3_aa: CASSLSGGQSTEAFF

d_call: NA
clone_size: NA
j_call: TRBJ2-2
v_call: TRBV7-3
cdr3_nt: TGTGCCAGCAGCTCTACTAACACCGGGGAGCTGTTTTTT
cdr3_aa: CASSSTNTGELFF

d_call: NA
clone_size: NA
j_call: TRBJ1-2
v_call: TRBV6-5
cdr3_nt: TGTGCCAGCCGCTCGCGGGGGGATTGGGGTGGCTACACCTTC
cdr3_aa: CASRSRGDWGGYTF

d_call: TRBD1
clone_size: NA
j_call: TRBJ2-1
v_call: TRBV4-1
cdr3_nt: TGCGCCAGCAGCCATAGAACCGGGACAGGGCCGGATGAGCAGTTCTTC
cdr3_aa: CASSHRTGTGPDEQFF

d_call: NA
clone_size: NA
j_call: TRBJ1-4
v_call: TRBV15
cdr3_nt: TGTGCCACCAGCATCGAAAGCACAGGGCCAACTAATGAAAAACTGTTTTTT
cdr3_aa: CATSIESTGPTNEKLFF

d_call: NA
clone_size: once
j_call: TRBJ2-7
v_call: TRBV4-2
cdr3_nt: TGTGCCAGCAGCTCACGGCCAGGCAGTAAGTACTTC
cdr3_aa: CASSSRPGSKYF

d_call: NA
clone_size: NA
j_call: TRBJ2-1
v_call: TRBV6-2/TRBV6-3
cdr3_nt: TGTGCCAGCAGTTACATTTTGCAGGGGTTAGTGGATGAGCAGTTCTTC
cdr3_aa: CASSYILQGLVDEQFF